This T cell receptor beta chain came from a study of regulatory T cells in long-lasting Graves disease. In building TCR beta libraries, iRepertoire HTBI primers were used together with Arm-PCR of CDR3 regions. TCRdb fed the multiplex PCR reads into MiXCR, producing one record per CDR3 protein. The table includes about 420,000 distinct CDR3 sequences, about 17% detected once. Time point described: newly diagnosed GD, antithyroid drugs for less than 3 months. The TCR library was prepared using RNA isolated from PBMCs. Germline-derived CDR1 and CDR2 are LNHNV and YYDKDF (reference sequence). The CDR3 length is 13 residues. J gave up 7 bases and V 11 bases, and 10 bases lay outside the gene matches. These same records also appear under a second study, on T cells in Graves' hyperthyroidism and ophthalmopathy.

This chain uses TRBV15 with TRBJ2-7, with 11 bases fitting TRBD1. Sequencing was performed on peripheral blood mononuclear cells (PBMCs), taken at new diagnosis, from a patient treated with antithyroid drugs. This receptor was identified in a woman younger than 35 with Graves disease. CDR3 sequence (DNA): TGTGCCGCTCGGGACAGGGGGAAGAGGGAGCAGTACTTC. Protein: CAARDRGKREQYF.